This T cell receptor (beta chain) derives from a study of T cell responses to AZD1222 COVID-19 vaccine. TCRdb's copy holds only in-frame clones and misses some; the assay was immunoSEQ multiplex PCR. The data show 120,000 to 150,000 clones, with about nine tenths seen just once and over 13% held by the top ten. The CDR3 runs to 14 residues. Losses at the gene ends were 4 bases for V and 2 bases for J; bases not matched to a gene: 5. Germline V lookup: CDR1 MDHEN, CDR2 SYDVKM. On this clone: No antigen is known for it.

Whole-study results and caveats: There were vaccine-associated CD4 TCRs across spike, dominant at 160-218 and 743-854. Baseline seropositives among AZD1222 recipients totaled only five to seven. After two AZD1222 doses, spike-specific TCR breadth and depth rose versus day 0. A reported finding is that nearly half of spike-specific TCRs target unmutated variant regions.

The source is an adult in good health. Sequenced material: peripheral blood, taken on day 0 of AZD1222 vaccination. The chain joins TRBV28 to TRBJ2-7; TRBD1 matches at 7 bases. This chain's CDR3 is CASSSGTAAYEQYF. The CDR3 DNA sequence: TGTGCCAGCAGTTCCGGGACAGCTGCCTACGAGCAGTACTTC.